This entry describes one T cell receptor beta chain. Its specificity is unknown. The sample originates from a study of cytomegalovirus exposure and HLA in healthy donors. The overall study: Prior work identified 117 million unique TCR beta sequences in roughly 180 million T cells.

The CDR3 is 14 amino acids. Germline trimming cut 0 bases from V and 7 bases from J; bases unmatched to any gene: 6. Germline V gene data show CDR1 as LGHNA and CDR2 as YSLEER. The PCR contained 60 Vbeta and 13 Jbeta primers. Only in-frame clones appear in the TCRdb table, and some are missing; sequencing was by immunoSEQ multiplex PCR. This table holds 200,000 or so clones, 70% found once. Study-level points and caveats: In all likelihood, a cluster of highly shared sequence variants was a sequencing artifact. There were several of the most significant clusters that appeared linked to common viral pathogens in a later analysis. There were reportedly fewer N-insertions in an Asian-associated ancestry cluster than the roughly 670-donor mean, in a later analysis.

This sequence joins TRBV4-3 and TRBJ2-7; 7 positions agree with TRBD2. This TCR was recovered from a man in his forties or fifties in good health and CMV-seropositive. Specimen: PBMCs. In DNA, the CDR3 is TGCGCCAGCAGCCAAGATTCGGCAGCGGGGGAGCAGTACTTC. This codes for CASSQDSAAGEQYF.